These 3 T cell receptor beta chains were sequenced from one sample in a study of cytomegalovirus exposure and HLA in healthy donors. The study ran its PCR with 60 Vbeta and 13 Jbeta primers. Produced via immunoSEQ multiplex PCR; TCRdb's table is partial and in-frame only. The table shows about 160,000 clones, with approximately 67% occurring only once. The sequenced material came from PBMCs. The source of these receptors is a woman under 30 in good health and CMV-seropositive.

The rearrangement joins TRBV7-2 to TRBJ2-7; D may be TRBD2 (6 bases). Germline V gene lookup returns CDR1 SGHTA and CDR2 FQGNSA. This CDR3 contains 15 residues. Trimming took off 3 bases at V and 2 bases at J, with 14 bases between the two ends. CDR3 amino acids: CASSFGAGSPYEQYF. The CDR3, as DNA: TGTGCCAGCAGCTTTGGTGCGGGGAGTCCCTACGAGCAGTACTTC. Full variable domain (outside the CDR3, taken from reference TRBV7-2 and TRBJ2-7): GAGVSQSPSNKVTEKGKDVELRCDPISGHTALYWYRQSLGQGLEFLIYFQGNSAPDKSGLPSDRFSAERTGGSVSTLTIQRTQQEDSAVYLCASSFGAGSPYEQYFGPGTRLTVT.

This CDR3 reads CASSESGIRTQYF. The CDR3 DNA follows: TGTGCCAGCAGTGAATCAGGGATTAGGACCCAGTACTTC. The gene calls are TRBV25-1 and TRBJ2-5, with D perhaps matching TRBD1 (5 bases). Germline loops: CDR1 MGHDK, CDR2 SYGVNS. This CDR3 is built from 13 residues. V was trimmed by 1 base and J by 7 bases, leaving 10 bases between them.

The V gene is TRBV4-2, the J gene TRBJ2-1; tentatively, D is TRBD2 (6 bases). Germline CDR1 LGHNA, CDR2 YNFKEQ. The V end was cut by 3 bases, the J end by 9 bases, with 24 bases between. This CDR3 region has 17 residues. For the CDR3, the DNA is TGTGCCAGCAGCCAGAGCTACGGGAGCCCGATCTCATTTGAGCAGTTCTTC. It specifies CASSQSYGSPISFEQFF.